These 22 T cell receptor beta chains originate from one sample sequenced in a study of vaccination and CD4 T cells after COVID-19. An Oncomine TCR Beta short-read assay was used to sequence the DNA from cultured CD4+ T cells. TCRdb analysed the PCR reads with MiXCR anew, one entry per CDR3 protein. The profile covers roughly 20,000 distinct CDR3 sequences, with more than 40% appearing a single time and 4% taken by the ten largest. These TCRs' antigens remain unknown. Treatment indicated: roughly 10-day PBMC culture with coronavirus spike peptide pools or control peptides (ViraFEST assay). The sequencing used CD4+ T cells from blood, cultured in vitro, collected before SARS-CoV-2 vaccination. Receptor source: a human donor who had recovered from COVID-19.

This clonotype was recorded only once. The V and J genes are TRBV20-1 and TRBJ1-2; D remains unclear. The CDR3 has 13 amino acids. Germline assignment: CDR1 DFQATT and CDR2 SNEGSKA (reference sequence). The germline V and J ends were trimmed by 2 bases and 0 bases, with 7 bases remaining between them. The CDR3 loop is CSARNRTNYGYTF. CDR3 DNA: TGCAGTGCTAGAAATCGCACTAACTATGGCTACACCTTC.

This clonotype has more than one count but fewer than ten. The chain employs TRBV6-1 and TRBJ1-2, with D possibly being TRBD1 (6 bases). V lost 6 bases and J 8 bases, leaving 16 bases between the germline ends. The germline CDR1 and CDR2 sequences are MNHNS and SASEGT. The length of the CDR3 is 13 residues. In nucleotides, the CDR3 is TGTGCCAGCAGCCCTACAGGGACTAACGGCTACACCTTC. Translating it yields CASSPTGTNGYTF.

The chain combines TRBV11-3 with TRBJ2-7; tentative D call: TRBD1 (5 bases). Looked up from germline, CDR1 is SGHNT and CDR2 is YENEEA. The V and J ends lost 5 bases and 4 bases respectively, with 12 bases between them. This CDR3 contains 13 residues. CDR3 amino acids: CASSGQGRYEQYF. CDR3 coding DNA: TGTGCCAGCAGCGGGCAGGGAAGGTACGAGCAGTACTTC.

This clonotype has a handful of counts. This chain links TRBV28 with TRBJ1-6; D gene uncertain. The CDR3 extends over 15 amino acids. V was trimmed by 6 bases and J by 3 bases, leaving 12 bases between them. Germline loops: CDR1 MDHEN, CDR2 SYDVKM. The CDR3 loop reads CASRPERLYNSPLHF. CDR3 nucleotides: TGTGCCAGCAGACCCGAGCGCCTCTATAATTCACCCCTCCACTTT.

V is TRBV20-1 and J is TRBJ1-2, with 8 bases matching TRBD1. Losses at the gene ends were 1 base for V and 0 bases for J; bases not matched to a gene: 7. CDR3 length equals 16 residues. The germline V gene has CDR1 DFQATT and CDR2 SNEGSKA (reference sequence). This CDR3 reads CSARASRGPANYGYTF. The CDR3 nucleotides read TGCAGTGCTAGAGCGAGCAGGGGGCCAGCTAACTATGGCTACACCTTC.

This chain uses TRBV15 with TRBJ1-4, with TRBD1 as a possible D gene (6 bases). This CDR3 has 15 residues. V was clipped by 3 bases and J by 6 bases, with 14 bases between them. CDR1 is LNHNV, CDR2 YYDKDF, per germline (reference sequence). The CDR3 DNA reads as TGTGCCACCAGCAGCCCCGGCAGGGGAGATGAAAAACTGTTTTTT. Its protein is CATSSPGRGDEKLFF.

Within the sample, this clonotype is medium-sized. The chain is built from TRBV27 and TRBJ2-3, with 14 bases aligning to TRBD2. The CDR3 spans 17 residues. Germline-derived CDR1 and CDR2 are MNHEY and SMNVEV (reference sequence). Trimming removed 5 bases from V and 0 bases from J; junction bases left unmatched: 4. DNA of the CDR3: TGTGCCAGCAGTCCAGGGACTAGCGGGGGTAGCACAGATACGCAGTATTTT. Amino acid sequence: CASSPGTSGGSTDTQYF.

The chain couples TRBV6-2 or TRBV6-3 to TRBJ2-1, with 13 bases lining up with TRBD2. This CDR3 comprises 17 residues. V trimming: 5 bases; J trimming: 0 bases; junction bases outside the gene matches: 4. The germline gives CDR1 MNHEY, CDR2 SVGEGT. The chain's CDR3 is CASSTSGGERSYNEQFF. The CDR3 DNA reads as TGTGCCAGCAGTACTAGCGGGGGGGAGCGCTCCTACAATGAGCAGTTCTTC.

The chain carries TRBV7-2 and TRBJ1-1, with a tentative D call TRBD1 (5 bases). Germline CDR1 SGHTA, CDR2 FQGNSA. V was cut by 5 bases and J by 1 base, with 20 bases left in between. CDR3 size: 17 residues. This CDR3 is CASSPRGRRAANTEAFF. CDR3 DNA sequence: TGTGCCAGCAGCCCCCGGGGGAGGCGAGCAGCGAACACTGAAGCTTTCTTT.

This chain connects TRBV10-3 to TRBJ2-7; no definite D call. Trimming cost V 6 bases and J 5 bases, with 14 bases left between them. The V gene's germline CDR1 is ENHRY and CDR2 SYGVKD. There are 13 residues in the CDR3. The CDR3 nucleotides read TGTGCCATCAGCGCCCCCAGGTCCAACGAGCAGTACTTC. Its translation: CAISAPRSNEQYF.

The rearrangement links TRBV6-5 to TRBJ1-6; 11 bases align to TRBD1. Germline CDR1 is MNHEY and CDR2 is SVGAGI. Trimming at V came to 1 base and at J to 8 bases, leaving 10 bases not matched to a gene. CDR3 size: 18 residues. The CDR3 region is CASSYFVPGQGGYSPLHF. CDR3 in DNA: TGTGCCAGCAGTTACTTCGTCCCGGGACAGGGGGGATATTCACCCCTCCACTTT.

This clonotype was observed a single time. V usage is TRBV7-8 and J usage is TRBJ1-5; 8 positions match TRBD1. J gave up 0 bases and V 0 bases, and 16 bases lay outside the gene matches. The CDR3 is 21 amino acids. Germline lookup yields CDR1 SGHVS and CDR2 FQNEAQ. The CDR3 DNA follows: TGTGCCAGCAGCTTAGCGCTCGGACAGGGAGCCGGCCATAATAGCAATCAGCCCCAGCATTTT. Translation gives CASSLALGQGAGHNSNQPQHF.

The rearrangement links TRBV12-3 or TRBV12-4 to TRBJ2-7, with 8 bases fitting TRBD2. V shed 1 base, J shed 2 bases, and the junction held 4 bases outside the gene matches. The CDR3 contains 15 residues. DNA of the CDR3: TGTGCCAGCAGTTTAGTGGCGGGGGGTACCTACGAGCAGTACTTC. Translated: CASSLVAGGTYEQYF.

This clonotype has more than one count but fewer than ten. The chain couples TRBV6-2 or TRBV6-3 to TRBJ1-6; 9 positions match TRBD1. The CDR3 is made up of 14 amino acids. Germline V gene sequence: CDR1 MNHEY, CDR2 SVGEGT. The junction had 2 bases not matched to a gene; V was cut back by 4 bases and J by 7 bases. In DNA form, the CDR3 reads TGTGCCAGCAGTTTCGACAGGGGGAATTCACCCCTCCACTTT. Translated: CASSFDRGNSPLHF.

This chain uses TRBV7-9 with TRBJ2-3, with a tentative D call TRBD2 (5 bases). Between the trimmed V and J ends, which lost 1 base and 4 bases, there was a span of 15 bases. This CDR3 is built from 16 residues. CDR1 is SEHNR and CDR2 is FQNEAQ in the germline V gene (reference sequence). This CDR3 reads CASSLDGIWAPDTQYF. For the CDR3, the DNA is TGTGCCAGCAGCTTAGACGGGATCTGGGCTCCAGATACGCAGTATTTT.

V gene TRBV29-1 combines with J gene TRBJ1-1; 9 bases line up with TRBD1. The CDR3 totals 13 residues. V lost 7 bases, J lost 2 bases, and 5 bases stayed unmatched. Germline-derived CDR1 and CDR2 are SQVTM and ANQGSEA. The CDR3 here is CSAMTGGNTEAFF. The CDR3, as DNA: TGCAGCGCCATGACAGGGGGTAACACTGAAGCTTTCTTT.

The chain employs TRBV18 and TRBJ1-1; 7 positions match TRBD1. This CDR3 is 16 amino acids long. Losses at the gene ends were 3 bases for V and 4 bases for J; bases not matched to a gene: 11. Germline CDR1 is KGHSH and CDR2 is LQKENI. This CDR3 reads CASSPLPTGPPTEAFF. CDR3 DNA sequence: TGTGCCAGCTCACCGCTTCCGACAGGGCCCCCCACTGAAGCTTTCTTT.

This clonotype was found a few times. The chain recombines TRBV27 with TRBJ1-6, with a tentative D call TRBD1 (6 bases). The germline V gene has CDR1 MNHEY and CDR2 SMNVEV (reference sequence). The CDR3 has 15 residues. Trimming took off 10 bases at V and 7 bases at J, with 20 bases between the two ends. CDR3 nucleotides: TGTGCCACCAGACCGGGGGCGACGAAGAATTCACCCCTCCACTTT. This translates into CATRPGATKNSPLHF.

The gene calls are TRBV6-2 or TRBV6-3 and TRBJ2-3; unclear D gene. Between the trimmed V and J ends, which lost 0 bases and 2 bases, there was a span of 9 bases. CDR3 size: 15 residues. Germline loops: CDR1 MNHEY, CDR2 SVGEGT. CDR3 bases: TGTGCCAGCAGTTACTCCGGCCGGGTCACAGATACGCAGTATTTT. Its protein is CASSYSGRVTDTQYF.

The genes are TRBV30 and TRBJ2-2, with D uncertain. This CDR3 comprises 13 residues. The V end was cut by 4 bases, the J end by 1 base, with 7 bases between. The germline CDR1 and CDR2 sequences are GTSNPN and SVGIG (reference sequence). As DNA, the CDR3 is TGTGCCTGGACAACTCAGAACACCGGGGAGCTGTTTTTT. It translates to CAWTTQNTGELFF.

This chain connects TRBV6-1 to TRBJ1-2; tentatively, D is TRBD1 (5 bases). V was clipped by 5 bases and J by 5 bases, with 18 bases between them. Looked up from germline, CDR1 is MNHNS and CDR2 is SASEGT. This CDR3 is 15 amino acids long. As DNA, the CDR3 is TGTGCCAGCAGTCTATATACCGGGACGGAGTATGGCTACACCTTC. Its translation: CASSLYTGTEYGYTF.

The chain has TRBV11-2 and TRBJ2-2; 14 bases align to TRBD2. V gave up 5 bases and J gave up 4 bases; unmatched junction bases: 6. Germline CDR1 reads SGHAT; CDR2 reads FQNNGV. The CDR3 has 17 residues. This chain's CDR3 is CASSEGTSGSTTGELFF. The DNA of the CDR3 is TGTGCCAGCAGCGAAGGGACTAGCGGGAGTACCACCGGGGAGCTGTTTTTT.